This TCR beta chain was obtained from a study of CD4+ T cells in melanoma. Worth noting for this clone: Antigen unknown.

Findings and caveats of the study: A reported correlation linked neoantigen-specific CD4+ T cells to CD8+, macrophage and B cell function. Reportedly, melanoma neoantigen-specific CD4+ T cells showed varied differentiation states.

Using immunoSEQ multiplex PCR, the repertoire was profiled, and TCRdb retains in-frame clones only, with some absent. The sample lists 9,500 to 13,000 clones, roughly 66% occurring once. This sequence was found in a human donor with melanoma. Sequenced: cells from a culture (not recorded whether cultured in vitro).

CDR3 DNA: TGTGCCAGCAGCTTACGGGCCAGTTTAACGAGCGATGAGCAGTTCTTC. Its translation: CASSLRASLTSDEQFF. The chain employs TRBV11-2 and TRBJ2-1; D ambiguous. Germline CDR1 is SGHAT and CDR2 is FQNNGV. The CDR3 totals 16 residues. The V and J ends lost 2 bases and 8 bases respectively, with 19 bases between them. Full variable domain (rest looked up from reference TRBV11-2 and TRBJ2-1): EAGVAQSPRYKIIEKRQSVAFWCNPISGHATLYWYQQILGQGPKLLIQFQNNGVVDDSQLPKDRFSAERLKGVDSTLKIQPAKLEDSAVYLCASSLRASLTSDEQFFGPGTRLTVL.